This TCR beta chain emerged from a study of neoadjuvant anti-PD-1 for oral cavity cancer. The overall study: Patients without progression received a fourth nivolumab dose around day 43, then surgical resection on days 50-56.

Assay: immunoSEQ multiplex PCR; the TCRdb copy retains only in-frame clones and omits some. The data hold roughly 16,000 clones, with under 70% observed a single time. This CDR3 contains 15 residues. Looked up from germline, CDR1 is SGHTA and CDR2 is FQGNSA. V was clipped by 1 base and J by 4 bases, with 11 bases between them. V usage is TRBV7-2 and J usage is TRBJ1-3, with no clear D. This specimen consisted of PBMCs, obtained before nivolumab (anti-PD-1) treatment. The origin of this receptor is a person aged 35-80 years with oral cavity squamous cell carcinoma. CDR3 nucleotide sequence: TGTGCCAGCAGCTTAGTAGGCGGATTGGGAAACACCATATATTTT. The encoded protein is CASSLVGGLGNTIYF.